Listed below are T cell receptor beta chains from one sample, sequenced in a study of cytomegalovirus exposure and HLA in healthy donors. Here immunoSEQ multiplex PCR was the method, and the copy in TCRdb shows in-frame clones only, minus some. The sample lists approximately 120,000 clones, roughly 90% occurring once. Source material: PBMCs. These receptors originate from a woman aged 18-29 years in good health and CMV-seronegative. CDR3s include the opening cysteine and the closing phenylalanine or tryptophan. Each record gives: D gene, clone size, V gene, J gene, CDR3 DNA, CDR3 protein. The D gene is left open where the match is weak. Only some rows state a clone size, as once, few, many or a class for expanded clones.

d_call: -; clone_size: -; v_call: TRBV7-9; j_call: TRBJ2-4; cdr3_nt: TGTGCCAGCAGCTCGGGTCCCCTTCAGGCCAAAAACATTCAGTACTTC; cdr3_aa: CASSSGPLQAKNIQYF
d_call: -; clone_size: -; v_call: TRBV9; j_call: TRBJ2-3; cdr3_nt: TGTGCCAGCAGCGTAGTCCCAGGACTCACAGATACGCAGTATTTT; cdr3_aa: CASSVVPGLTDTQYF
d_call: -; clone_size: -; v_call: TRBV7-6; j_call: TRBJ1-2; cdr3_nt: TGTGCCATACTCGCCCCGAGTGGCTACACCTTC; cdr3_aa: CAILAPSGYTF
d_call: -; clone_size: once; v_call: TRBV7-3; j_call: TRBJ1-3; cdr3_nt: TGTGCCAGCAGCTTAAGCGGGGCTGGGGGTGGAAACACCATATATTTT; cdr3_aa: CASSLSGAGGGNTIYF
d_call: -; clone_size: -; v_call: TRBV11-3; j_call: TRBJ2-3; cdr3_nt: TGTGCCAGCAGCGAGGGGGGCACAGATACGCAGTATTTT; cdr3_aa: CASSEGGTDTQYF
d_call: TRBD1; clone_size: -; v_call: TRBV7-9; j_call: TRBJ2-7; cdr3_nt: TGTGCCAGCAGCTTTTGGGACAGGGTGAGCGAGCAGTACTTC; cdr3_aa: CASSFWDRVSEQYF
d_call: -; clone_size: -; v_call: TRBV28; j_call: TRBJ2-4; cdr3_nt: TGTGCCAGCGGCACGGGACTAGCCAAAAACATTCAGTACTTC; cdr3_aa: CASGTGLAKNIQYF
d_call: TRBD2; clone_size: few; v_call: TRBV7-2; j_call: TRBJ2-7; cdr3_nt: TGTGCCAGCAGCTTACAGGCTAGCGGGGCCTACTACGAGCAGTACTTC; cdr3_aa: CASSLQASGAYYEQYF
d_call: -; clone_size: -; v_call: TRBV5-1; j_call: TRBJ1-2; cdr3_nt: TGCGCCAGCAGCTTCAAGGGGGAGAGGGGCTACACCTTC; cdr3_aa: CASSFKGERGYTF
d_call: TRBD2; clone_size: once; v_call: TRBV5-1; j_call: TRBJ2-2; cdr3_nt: TGCGCCAGCAGCTTAACCGGACTAGACGTTTTCACCGGGGAGCTGTTTTTT; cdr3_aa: CASSLTGLDVFTGELFF
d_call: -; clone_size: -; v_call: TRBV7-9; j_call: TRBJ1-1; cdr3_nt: TGTGCCAGCAGCCCACAGAATTGGGTTGCTGAAGCTTTCTTT; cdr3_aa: CASSPQNWVAEAFF
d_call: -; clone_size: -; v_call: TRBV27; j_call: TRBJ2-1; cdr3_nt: TGTGCCAGCAGTTTACGAGACAGAAAGGGTAGGCAGTTCTTC; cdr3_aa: CASSLRDRKGRQFF
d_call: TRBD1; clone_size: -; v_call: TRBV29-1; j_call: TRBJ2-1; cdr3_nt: TGCAGCGTTGATGGGACAGGGGTCCATATAACCGACAATGAGCAGTTCTTC; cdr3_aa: CSVDGTGVHITDNEQFF
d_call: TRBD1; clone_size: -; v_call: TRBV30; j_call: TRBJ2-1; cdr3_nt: TGTGCCTGGAGTGCCGGGACAGGCATATACAATGAGCAGTTCTTC; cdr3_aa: CAWSAGTGIYNEQFF
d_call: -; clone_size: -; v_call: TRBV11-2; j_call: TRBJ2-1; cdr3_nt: TGTGCCAGCAGCTCCAGCCTTCGGGGGAACTCCTACAATGAGCAGTTCTTC; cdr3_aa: CASSSSLRGNSYNEQFF
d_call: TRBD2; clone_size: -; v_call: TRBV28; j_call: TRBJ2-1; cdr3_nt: TGTGCCAGCAGTTATAGCGGGAGCGGGGGCTACAATGAGCAGTTCTTC; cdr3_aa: CASSYSGSGGYNEQFF
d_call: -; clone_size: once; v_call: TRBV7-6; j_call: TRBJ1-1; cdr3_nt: TGTGCCAGCAGCTCCTCACAGGATTACACTGAAGCTTTCTTT; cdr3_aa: CASSSSQDYTEAFF
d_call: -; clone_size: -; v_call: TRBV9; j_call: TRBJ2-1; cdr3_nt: TGTGCCAGCAGCCCAAGGGACTTCCGCGATGAGCAGTTCTTC; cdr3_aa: CASSPRDFRDEQFF
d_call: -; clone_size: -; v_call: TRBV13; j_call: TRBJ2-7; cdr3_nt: TGTGCCAGCAGCGAGGGACACCGGAGCTCCTACGAGCAGTACTTC; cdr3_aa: CASSEGHRSSYEQYF
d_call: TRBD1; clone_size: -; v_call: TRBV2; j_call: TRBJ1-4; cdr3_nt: TGTGCCAGCTTGCGGGACAGAAATGAAAAACTGTTTTTT; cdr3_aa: CASLRDRNEKLFF
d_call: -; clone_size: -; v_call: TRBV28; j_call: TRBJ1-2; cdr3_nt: TGTGCCAGCAGTTTAGTCAGCGGCTATGGCTACACCTTC; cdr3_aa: CASSLVSGYGYTF
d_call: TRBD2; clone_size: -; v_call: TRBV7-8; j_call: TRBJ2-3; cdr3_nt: TGTGCCAGCAGCTGGAGGTGGGGGGGACTCACAGATACGCAGTATTTT; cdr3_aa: CASSWRWGGLTDTQYF
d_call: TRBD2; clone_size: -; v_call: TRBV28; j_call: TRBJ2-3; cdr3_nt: TGTGCCAGCAGTTCCCGGGGGCGCGGGAGGGTGGGAGATACGCAGTATTTT; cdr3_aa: CASSSRGRGRVGDTQYF